This passage covers 26 T cell receptor beta chains from one sample sequenced in a study of T-cell memory formation after mild COVID-19. TCRdb re-called the 5' RACE reads through MiXCR, storing one row per CDR3 protein. Of about 350,000 distinct CDR3 sequences listed, roughly an eighth are singletons. The specimen sequenced was PBMCs or a T cell subset sorted from them (not recorded which). All receptors come from a man younger than 35 who had mild COVID-19 (a few samples of this study predate the infection). Cell type and time point are not known.

There are many counts of this clonotype. The chain is built from TRBV20-1 and TRBJ2-3; weak D call: TRBD2 (7 bases). The V end lost 3 bases, the J end lost 0 bases, and 10 bases lay between the germline ends. CDR3 size: 14 residues. The germline CDR1 and CDR2 sequences are DFQATT and SNEGSKA (reference sequence). The CDR3 reads CSASWGGSTDTQYF. In nucleotides, the CDR3 is TGCAGTGCTAGCTGGGGGGGCAGCACAGATACGCAGTATTTT.

This clonotype has only a few counts. This chain uses TRBV6-2 or TRBV6-3 with TRBJ2-7; unclear D gene. Trimming took 6 bases from V and 2 from J, leaving 14 bases between them. Germline assignment: CDR1 MNHEY and CDR2 SVGEGT. The CDR3 length is 14 residues. The CDR3 loop reads CASSTRMKTYEQYV. The CDR3, as DNA: TGTGCCAGCAGCACCAGGATGAAGACCTACGAGCAGTACGTC.

The genes are TRBV5-6 and TRBJ1-2; the D gene is possibly TRBD1 (5 bases). Per germline, CDR1 SGHDT and CDR2 YYEEEE. The CDR3 is 14 residues long. The V end lost 1 base, the J end lost 5 bases, and 12 bases lay between the germline ends. The CDR3 DNA is TGTGCCAGCAGCTTGCGGAGAGGGGCATATGGCTACACCTTC. Encoded protein: CASSLRRGAYGYTF.

This chain uses TRBV12-3 or TRBV12-4 with TRBJ2-4; no reliable D call. Trimming pared 7 bases from V and 8 bases from J, leaving 18 bases between. The CDR3 covers 14 residues. The CDR3 region has the DNA TGTGCCAGCACCCCGGCTTGGAACAAGGACATTCAGTACTTC. This encodes CASTPAWNKDIQYF.

In this sample, this clonotype turned up a few times. The chain uses TRBV2 and TRBJ2-3, with 10 bases lining up with TRBD2. V gave up 6 bases and J gave up 6 bases; unmatched junction bases: 12. This CDR3 region has 16 residues. Germline CDR1 SNHLY, CDR2 FYNNEI. CDR3 nucleotides: TGTGCCAGCAGAGGACTAGCGGATTGGGGCCCGGATACGCAGTATTTT. It specifies CASRGLADWGPDTQYF.

The chain employs TRBV6-5 and TRBJ2-7, with TRBD1 identical over 8 bases. V was pared by 5 bases and J by 1 base, with 7 bases of the junction left unmatched. In germline, CDR1 is MNHEY, CDR2 SVGAGI. The CDR3 loop spans 15 amino acids. DNA of the CDR3: TGTGCCAGCAGTCCTCCGGGACAGGCTTCCTACGAGCAGTACTTC. This translates into CASSPPGQASYEQYF.

The chain is built from TRBV20-1 and TRBJ2-3; no definite D call. Germline V lookup: CDR1 DFQATT, CDR2 SNEGSKA (reference sequence). Trimming took 4 bases from V and 4 from J, leaving 9 bases between them. The CDR3 length is 12 residues. CDR3 in amino acids: CSATSAADTQYF. The CDR3 DNA sequence: TGCAGTGCTACCTCGGCCGCAGATACGCAGTATTTT.

Ten or more counts support this clonotype. The rearrangement joins TRBV7-9 to TRBJ2-3; 7 bases are a match to TRBD2. Trimming cost V 5 bases and J 1 base; bases outside gene matches: 9. Per the germline V gene, CDR1 is SEHNR and CDR2 is FQNEAQ (reference sequence). The CDR3 loop spans 16 amino acids. CDR3: CASSQMRGTGTDTQYF. The CDR3 nucleotides read TGTGCCAGCAGCCAAATGCGGGGGACTGGCACAGATACGCAGTATTTT.

This clonotype occurred many times. The J gene is TRBJ1-1, the V gene TRBV19; D may be TRBD1 (5 bases). The germline V gene encodes CDR1 LNHDA and CDR2 SQIVND (reference sequence). The CDR3 sequence is 14 residues long. Trimming removed 6 bases at V and 5 bases at J, with 16 bases between. CDR3 nucleotide sequence: TGTGCCAGTAGCCTCACCCCAGGGAATACTGAAGCTTTCTTT. This codes for CASSLTPGNTEAFF.

The J gene is TRBJ2-2, the V gene TRBV15; 10 bases align to TRBD1. This CDR3 has 18 residues. Per germline, CDR1 LNHNV and CDR2 YYDKDF (reference sequence). The J segment lost 7 bases and the V segment lost 4 bases, leaving 15 bases of the junction unmatched. The CDR3 DNA reads TGTGCCACCAGCACTAGACGGTGGGGGACAGGGGTTAGCGGGGAGCTGTTTTTT. The encoded protein is CATSTRRWGTGVSGELFF.

The chain uses TRBV18 and TRBJ1-1; D is unclear. This CDR3 has 15 residues. V was trimmed by 2 bases and J by 3 bases, leaving 13 bases between them. CDR1 KGHSH and CDR2 LQKENI come from the germline V gene. CDR3 loop: CASSPSGRRDTEAFF. The CDR3 region has the DNA TGTGCCAGCTCACCATCGGGCCGTAGGGACACTGAAGCTTTCTTT.

This clonotype was picked up many times. The V and J genes are TRBV7-6 and TRBJ2-5; no reliable D call. CDR3 length: 12 residues. The V end was cut by 4 bases, the J end by 5 bases, with 8 bases between. CDR1 SGHVS and CDR2 FNYEAQ come from the germline V gene. The CDR3: CASSSLSETQYF. CDR3 in DNA: TGTGCCAGCAGCTCTCTCTCGGAGACCCAGTACTTC.

This clonotype was observed a few times. The chain is built from TRBV19 and TRBJ2-1; TRBD1 aligns across 10 bases. The CDR3 runs to 14 residues. Germline V gene sequence: CDR1 LNHDA, CDR2 SQIVND (reference sequence). The V and J ends lost 5 bases and 14 bases, in that order; junction bases with no gene match: 12. CDR3 nucleotides: TGTGCCAGTAGTGCCAGGCTAACCGGGACAGGGGAGTTCTTC. It is translated as CASSARLTGTGEFF.

This clonotype was recorded a few times. V usage is TRBV7-8 and J usage is TRBJ2-7; 9 bases map to TRBD2. After removal of 6 bases from V and 4 bases from J, the junction contained 16 bases not matched to a gene. The germline CDR1 and CDR2 sequences are SGHVS and FQNEAQ. The CDR3 runs to 17 residues. CDR3 bases: TGTGCCAGCAGGCGCGGGTCTAGCGGGGAGAACTCGTACGAGCAGTACGTC. This gives the protein CASRRGSSGENSYEQYV.

This clonotype has a handful of counts. This chain links TRBV11-2 with TRBJ2-1, with a possible D match to TRBD1 (7 bases). The germline gives CDR1 SGHAT, CDR2 FQNNGV. Trimming removed 6 bases at V and 3 bases at J, with 18 bases between. The CDR3 runs 16 residues. The CDR3 reads CASSPVFQGGYNEQFF. CDR3 DNA sequence: TGTGCCAGCAGTCCCGTGTTTCAGGGGGGCTACAATGAGCAGTTCTTC.

This chain links TRBV12-5 with TRBJ1-1; tentative D call: TRBD1 (5 bases). The V end was cut by 5 bases, the J end by 1 base, with 11 bases between. The germline V gene has CDR1 LGHNT and CDR2 FRNRAP. CDR3 size: 14 residues. The CDR3: CASGGVGGNTEAFF. DNA of the CDR3: TGTGCTAGTGGTGGGGTCGGGGGGAACACTGAAGCTTTCTTT.

The chain recombines TRBV18 with TRBJ2-1; 13 nucleotides match TRBD2. V shed 5 bases and J 7 bases; nucleotides not matched to a gene: 8. CDR1 KGHSH and CDR2 LQKENI come from the germline V gene. The CDR3 is 16 amino acids. CDR3 in amino acids: CASSVSGTSGVNEQFF. CDR3 DNA: TGTGCCAGCTCAGTTTCCGGGACTAGCGGGGTTAATGAGCAGTTCTTC.

V gene TRBV7-9 combines with J gene TRBJ2-7; D possibly matches TRBD1 or TRBD2 (5 bases each). With 5 bases removed from V and 7 bases from J, the gap between germline ends came to 12 bases. Germline assignment: CDR1 SEHNR and CDR2 FQNEAQ (reference sequence). The CDR3 is made up of 12 amino acids. Here the CDR3 DNA reads TGTGCCAGCAGCGTGGGGGTTCGGGAGCAGTACTTC. Protein product: CASSVGVREQYF.

This clonotype has more than one count but fewer than ten. The V call is TRBV10-2, the J call TRBJ2-7; tentative D call: TRBD2 (6 bases). Trimming took 4 bases from V and 1 from J, leaving 11 bases between them. The V gene's germline CDR1 is WSHSY and CDR2 SAAADI. The CDR3 consists of 14 residues. CDR3 loop: CASSGTTGSYEQYF. In nucleotides, the CDR3 is TGCGCCAGCAGTGGGACTACAGGATCCTACGAGCAGTACTTC.

The chain is built from TRBV7-9 and TRBJ2-1, with D unclear. This CDR3 comprises 11 residues. V dropped 7 bases and J dropped 4 bases, with 5 bases sitting between them. The V gene's germline CDR1 is SEHNR and CDR2 FQNEAQ (reference sequence). CDR3 bases: TGTGCCAGCACCCAGTACAATGAGCAGTTCTTC. Translated: CASTQYNEQFF.

The rearrangement uses TRBV9 and TRBJ1-2; D is undetermined. V lost 0 bases to trimming and J lost 4 bases, with 10 bases between them. The CDR3 is made up of 14 amino acids. Germline V lookup: CDR1 SGDLS, CDR2 YYNGEE. In DNA, the CDR3 is TGTGCCAGCAGCGTAGGCGCAGATATCTATGGCTACACCTTC. It yields the protein CASSVGADIYGYTF.

This clonotype was seen a handful of times. The chain recombines TRBV3-1 with TRBJ2-1, with 9 bases lining up with TRBD2. The CDR3 is 13 residues long. The germline V gene has CDR1 LGHDT and CDR2 YNNKEL (reference sequence). Trimming at V came to 7 bases and at J to 8 bases, leaving 6 bases not matched to a gene. CDR3 DNA: TGTGCCAGCAACGACCGGACTAGCGATGAGCAGTTCTTC. Residues: CASNDRTSDEQFF.

The chain carries TRBV2 and TRBJ2-7; D is uncertain. Trimming removed 3 bases from V and 0 bases from J, with 15 bases in between. The CDR3 covers 16 residues. Germline CDR1 reads SNHLY; CDR2 reads FYNNEI. The CDR3 loop is CASSDAAWAPSYEQYV. CDR3 DNA: TGTGCCAGCAGTGACGCTGCTTGGGCTCCCTCCTACGAGCAGTACGTC.

This chain joins TRBV18 and TRBJ2-2; D is uncertain. From germline, CDR1 is KGHSH and CDR2 LQKENI. CDR3 length: 16 residues. Trimming took off 2 bases at V and 0 bases at J, with 10 bases between the two ends. The CDR3 sequence is CASSPWAAANTGELFF. In nucleotides, the CDR3 is TGTGCCAGCTCACCATGGGCGGCCGCGAACACCGGGGAGCTGTTTTTT.

V is TRBV27 and J is TRBJ1-4, with D perhaps TRBD1 (5 bases). Trimming left V 0 bases short and J 7 bases short, with 21 bases between. The length of the CDR3 is 18 residues. The V gene's germline CDR1 is MNHEY and CDR2 SMNVEV (reference sequence). CDR3: CASSLSWQGRLIGEKLFF. The CDR3 DNA sequence: TGTGCCAGCAGTTTATCGTGGCAGGGACGGCTTATAGGTGAAAAACTGTTTTTT.

The rearrangement uses TRBV4-3 and TRBJ2-3, with D hard to call. The V and J ends lost 5 bases and 2 bases respectively, with 11 bases between them. CDR3 length: 14 residues. CDR1 and CDR2 (germline): LGHNA, YSLEER. The CDR3: CASSSLENTDTQYF. The DNA of the CDR3 is TGCGCCAGCAGCTCCCTCGAAAACACAGATACGCAGTATTTT.